This T cell receptor beta chain was profiled in a study of blood T cell repertoires in COVID-19. The overall study: Samples came from the United States, Italy and Spain, spanning acute and convalescent COVID-19. The cDNA or gDNA used as material had been derived from T cells, B-cell-depleted T cells, or PBMCs.

In the study's own analysis: Estimated nucleated cell counts came from reference gene primer amplification. This table comes from immunoSEQ multiplex PCR, and its TCRdb copy is limited to in-frame clones, with some not included. That table furnishes V, J and clone size, whereas the DNA furnished D and trimming. The repertoire has about 380,000 clones, 85% of them found once; the top ten carry 3.5% to 4%. Trimming cost V 3 bases and J 3 bases, with 26 bases left between them. CDR3 length equals 20 residues. Germline CDR1 and CDR2: KGHSH and LQKENI. The sequencing sample was made of peripheral blood. This sequence joins TRBV18 and TRBJ1-4, with unresolved D. The TCR comes from a woman aged 18-29 years with acute or convalescent COVID-19. The CDR3 DNA sequence: TGTGCCAGCTCACCCCGGATACTGACGGAGACCAGGAGGGCTAATGAAAAACTGTTTTTT. It codes for CASSPRILTETRRANEKLFF.